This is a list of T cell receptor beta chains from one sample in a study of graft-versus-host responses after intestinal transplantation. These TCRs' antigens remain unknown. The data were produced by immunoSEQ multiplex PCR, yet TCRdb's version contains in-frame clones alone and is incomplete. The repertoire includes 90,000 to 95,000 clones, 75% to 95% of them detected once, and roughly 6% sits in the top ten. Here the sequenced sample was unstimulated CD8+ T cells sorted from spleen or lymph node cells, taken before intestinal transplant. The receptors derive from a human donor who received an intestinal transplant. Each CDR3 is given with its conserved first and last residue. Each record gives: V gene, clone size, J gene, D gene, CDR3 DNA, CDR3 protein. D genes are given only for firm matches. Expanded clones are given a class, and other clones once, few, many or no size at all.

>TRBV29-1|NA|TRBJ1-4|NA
TGCAGCGTTGTGCGTGCTCGAGATGAAAAACTGTTTTTT
CSVVRARDEKLFF
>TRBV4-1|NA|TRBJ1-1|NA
TGCGCCAGCAGCCAAGCGGGGGCGAACACTGAAGCTTTCTTT
CASSQAGANTEAFF
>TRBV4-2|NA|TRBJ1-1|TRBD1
TGTGCCAGCAGACCCGGGACAGGGGGTGCTGAAGCTTTCTTT
CASRPGTGGAEAFF
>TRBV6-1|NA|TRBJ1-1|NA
TGTGCCACCCTGTGGCCCTTTATGAACACTGAAGCTTTCTTT
CATLWPFMNTEAFF
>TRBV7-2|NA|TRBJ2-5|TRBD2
TGTGCCAGCAGCCGAACTAGCGGGGGGGTGCAAGAGACCCAGTACTTC
CASSRTSGGVQETQYF
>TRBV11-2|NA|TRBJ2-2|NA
TGTGCCAGCAGCTGGGATAGGGTGAACACCGGGGAGCTGTTTTTT
CASSWDRVNTGELFF
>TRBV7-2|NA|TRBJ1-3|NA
TGTGCCAGCAGCTTTCAGGCGAGCTCTGGAAACACCATATATTTT
CASSFQASSGNTIYF
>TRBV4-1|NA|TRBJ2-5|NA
TGCGCCAGCAGCCAAGATCGGCGATCCTTTGTGGAGACCCAGTACTTC
CASSQDRRSFVETQYF
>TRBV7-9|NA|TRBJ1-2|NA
TGTGCCAGCAGCTTACCCACAGGGTCGATCGTAGATGGCTACACCTTC
CASSLPTGSIVDGYTF
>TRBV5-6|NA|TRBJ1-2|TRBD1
TGTGCCAGCAGCTTACCGGGACAGGCGGTGGTTGGCTACACCTTC
CASSLPGQAVVGYTF
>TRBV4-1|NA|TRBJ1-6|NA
TGCGCCAGCAGCCAAGAGTCTTTAGGGTCACCCCTCCACTTT
CASSQESLGSPLHF
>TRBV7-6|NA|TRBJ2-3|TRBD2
TGTGCCAGCAGCTTTTTGCGGGGGGGCACAGATACGCAGTATTTT
CASSFLRGGTDTQYF
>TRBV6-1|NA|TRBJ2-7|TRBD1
TGTGCCAGCAGTGAAAGTTTTTGGGACAGCTCCTACGAGCAGTACTTC
CASSESFWDSSYEQYF
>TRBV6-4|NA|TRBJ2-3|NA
TGTGCCAGCAGTGACTCGACCACAGATACGCAGTATTTT
CASSDSTTDTQYF
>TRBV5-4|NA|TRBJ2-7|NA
TGTGCCAGCAGCGCGGGACTGACCTACGAGCAGTACTTC
CASSAGLTYEQYF
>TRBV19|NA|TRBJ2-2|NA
TGTGCCAGTAGTATCACCCACACCGGGGAGCTGTTTTTT
CASSITHTGELFF
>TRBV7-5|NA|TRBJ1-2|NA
TGTGCCAGCAGCGGTAACACCTACTATGGCTACACCTTC
CASSGNTYYGYTF
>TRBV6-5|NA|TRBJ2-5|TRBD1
TGTGCCAGCAGTTACAGGACAGGCCAAGGGACCCAGTACTTC
CASSYRTGQGTQYF
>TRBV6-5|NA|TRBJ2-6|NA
TGTGCCAGCAGTTACTCGATGTCCTCTGGGGCCAACGTCCTGACTTTC
CASSYSMSSGANVLTF
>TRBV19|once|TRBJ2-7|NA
TGTGCCAGTAGTATGACGGCGACCTACGAGCAGTACTTC
CASSMTATYEQYF
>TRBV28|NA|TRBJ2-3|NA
TGTGCCAGCACTTGGACGGCTAGCACAGATACGCAGTATTTT
CASTWTASTDTQYF
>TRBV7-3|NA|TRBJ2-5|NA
TGTGCCAGCAGCCCCGACGTGGACTCCGCGGAGACCCAGTACTTC
CASSPDVDSAETQYF
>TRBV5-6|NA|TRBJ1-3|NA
TGTGCCAGCAGCTACGGTGGAAACACCATATATTTT
CASSYGGNTIYF
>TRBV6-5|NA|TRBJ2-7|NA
TGTGCCAGCAGTGAGGACAGTTTGGGCGACGAGCAGTACTTC
CASSEDSLGDEQYF
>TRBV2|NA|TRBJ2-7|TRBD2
TGTGCCAGCAGTGAAGGAAGCGGGAGCTACGAGCAGTACTTC
CASSEGSGSYEQYF
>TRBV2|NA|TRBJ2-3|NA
TGTGCCAGCAGTTCGGGTTCCGAGGTGGATACGCAGTATTTT
CASSSGSEVDTQYF
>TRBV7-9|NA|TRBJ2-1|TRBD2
TGTGCCAGCAGCTCCGGACTAGCGGGAGCCTATGAGCAGTTCTTC
CASSSGLAGAYEQFF
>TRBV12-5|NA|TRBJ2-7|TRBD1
TGTGCTAGTGGGCTGACAGGGCTCTCCTACGAGCAGTACTTC
CASGLTGLSYEQYF
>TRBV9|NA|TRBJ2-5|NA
TGTGCCAGCAGCGTGTTCGGGGGGCCGGAAGAGACCCAGTACTTC
CASSVFGGPEETQYF
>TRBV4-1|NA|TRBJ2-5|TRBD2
TGCGCCAGCAGCCAAGTCAGGGCGGGGGGGAGTTTCGGGACCCAGTACTTC
CASSQVRAGGSFGTQYF
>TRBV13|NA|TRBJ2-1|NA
TGTGCCAGCAGCTCGGAACCCTCCTACAATGAGCAGTTCTTC
CASSSEPSYNEQFF
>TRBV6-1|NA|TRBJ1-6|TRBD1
TGTGCCAGCAGTTATGGGACAGCCCTTTCACCCCTCCACTTT
CASSYGTALSPLHF
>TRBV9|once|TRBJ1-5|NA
TGTGCCAGCAGCGCCCGGGGGTCCCCCTTGGAGCCCCAGCATTTT
CASSARGSPLEPQHF
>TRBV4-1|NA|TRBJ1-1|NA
TGCGCCAGCAGCCAACTAGGCACGGGGGCGGTGAACACTGAAGCTTTCTTT
CASSQLGTGAVNTEAFF
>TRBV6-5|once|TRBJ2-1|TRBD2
TGTGCCAGCAGTTCTAGCGGGAGGTACAATGAGCAGTTCTTC
CASSSSGRYNEQFF
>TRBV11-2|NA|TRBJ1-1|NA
TGTGCCAGCAGCTTAGTGGCAGAGGCGAACACTGAAGCTTTCTTT
CASSLVAEANTEAFF
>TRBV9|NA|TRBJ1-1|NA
TGTGCCAGCAGCGCCCAAGGGGGGCTCATGAACACTGAAGCTTTCTTT
CASSAQGGLMNTEAFF
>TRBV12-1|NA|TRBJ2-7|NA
TGTGCCAGCAGCCCGCCGGGACACAGCTCCTACGAGCAGTACTTC
CASSPPGHSSYEQYF
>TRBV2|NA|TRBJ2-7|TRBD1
TGTGCCAGCAGTTGGGACAGGGGAGCCTACGAGCAGTACTTC
CASSWDRGAYEQYF
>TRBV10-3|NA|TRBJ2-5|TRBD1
TGTGCCATCAGTGAAGGACAGGGTGAGGGAGAGACCCAGTACTTC
CAISEGQGEGETQYF
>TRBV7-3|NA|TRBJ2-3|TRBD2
TGTGCCAGCAGCTTACTCCCGACTAGCGGGGGGCTCAGCACAGATACGCAGTATTTT
CASSLLPTSGGLSTDTQYF
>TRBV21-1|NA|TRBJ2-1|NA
TGTGCCAGCTCCGGGACCCGGGACACTACGAGCTCCTACAATGAGCAGTTCTTC
CASSGTRDTTSSYNEQFF
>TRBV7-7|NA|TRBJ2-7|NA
TGTGCCAGCAGCTTAGATTCCGGTTACGAGCAGTACTTC
CASSLDSGYEQYF
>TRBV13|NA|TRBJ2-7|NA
TGTGCCAGCAGCTTAGGCGGACAGAACTACGAGCAGTACTTC
CASSLGGQNYEQYF
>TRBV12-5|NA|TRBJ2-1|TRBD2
TGTGCTAGTGGCCCACCTCTAGCGGGGGGCTACAATGAGCAGTTCTTC
CASGPPLAGGYNEQFF
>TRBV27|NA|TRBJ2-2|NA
TGTGCCAGCAGTCAACGTGGGGCCGGGGAGCTGTTTTTT
CASSQRGAGELFF
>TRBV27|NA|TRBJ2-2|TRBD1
TGTGCCAGCAGTACGACAGGGACCGGGGAGCTGTTTTTT
CASSTTGTGELFF
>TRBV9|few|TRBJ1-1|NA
TGTGCCAGCAGCACCGGACGGGGGGCTGAAGCTTTCTTT
CASSTGRGAEAFF
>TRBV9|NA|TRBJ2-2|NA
TGTGCCAGCAGCGTAGTTTCAGGGGCCGGGGAGCTGTTTTTT
CASSVVSGAGELFF
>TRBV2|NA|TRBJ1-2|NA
TGTGCCATCCTCCCGACAGATAACTATGGCTACACCTTC
CAILPTDNYGYTF
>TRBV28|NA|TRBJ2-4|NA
TGTGCCAGCAGTTTAAGTTTAGCGGTAGCCAAAAACATTCAGTACTTC
CASSLSLAVAKNIQYF
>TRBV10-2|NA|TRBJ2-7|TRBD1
TGCGCCAGCATCGGTGGACAGGGGGCTACCTCAGGGCAGTTATTC
CASIGGQGATSGQLF
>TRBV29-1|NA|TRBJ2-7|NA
TGCAGCGTTGAATCGGTAGGTCTCCTAACCTACGAGCAGTACTTC
CSVESVGLLTYEQYF
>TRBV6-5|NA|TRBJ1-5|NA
TGTGCCAGCAGGCAGGGTTCGGCTCAGCCCCAGCATTTT
CASRQGSAQPQHF
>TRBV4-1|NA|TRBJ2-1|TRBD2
TGCGCCAGTCGGGCGGGGGGGCTCCTCAATGAGCAGTTCTTC
CASRAGGLLNEQFF
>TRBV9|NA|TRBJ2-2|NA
TGTGCCAGCAGCGTATTCACCGGGGAGCTGTTTTTT
CASSVFTGELFF
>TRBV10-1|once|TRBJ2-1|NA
TGCGCCAGCAGTGGGTCAGGAGCTAGGGCAGAGCAGTTCTTC
CASSGSGARAEQFF
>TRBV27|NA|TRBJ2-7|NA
TGTGCCAGCAGTTTTTTAGGTGGAGCCCTCGAGCAGTACTTC
CASSFLGGALEQYF
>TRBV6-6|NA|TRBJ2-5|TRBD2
TGTGCCAGCAGTCCTGGCGGGGGGTACGATGCCGAGACCCAGTACTTC
CASSPGGGYDAETQYF
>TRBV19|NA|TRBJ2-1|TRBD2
TGTGCCACCAGACTAGCGGGCAACAATGAGCAGTTCTTC
CATRLAGNNEQFF